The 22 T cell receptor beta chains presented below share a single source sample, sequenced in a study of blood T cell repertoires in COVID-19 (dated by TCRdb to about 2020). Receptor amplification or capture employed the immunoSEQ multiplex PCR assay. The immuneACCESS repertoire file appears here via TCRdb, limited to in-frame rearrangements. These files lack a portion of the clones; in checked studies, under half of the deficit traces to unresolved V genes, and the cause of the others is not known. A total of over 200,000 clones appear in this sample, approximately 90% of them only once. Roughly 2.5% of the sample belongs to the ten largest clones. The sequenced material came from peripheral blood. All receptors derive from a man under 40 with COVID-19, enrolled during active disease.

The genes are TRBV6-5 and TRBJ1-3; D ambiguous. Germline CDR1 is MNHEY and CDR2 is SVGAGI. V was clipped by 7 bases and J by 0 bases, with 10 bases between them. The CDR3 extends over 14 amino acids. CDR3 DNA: TGTGCCAGCACTTCGAGAAGCTCTGGAAACACCATATATTTT. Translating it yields CASTSRSSGNTIYF.

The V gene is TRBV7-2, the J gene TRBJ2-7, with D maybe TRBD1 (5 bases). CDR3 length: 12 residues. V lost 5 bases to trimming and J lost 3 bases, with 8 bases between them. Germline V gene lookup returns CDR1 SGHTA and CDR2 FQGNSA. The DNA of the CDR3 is TGTGCCAGCAGCCGCAGGGACTACGAGCAGTACTTC. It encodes CASSRRDYEQYF.

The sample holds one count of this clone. The CDR3 sequence is CASSSRLAGNYNEQFF. Written as DNA, the CDR3 is TGTGCCAGCAGTTCTCGACTAGCGGGGAACTACAATGAGCAGTTCTTC. V and J are TRBV6-6 and TRBJ2-1, with 11 bases identical to TRBD2. V was clipped by 4 bases and J by 3 bases; unmatched bases: 5. The CDR3 extends over 16 amino acids. Per the germline V gene, CDR1 is MNHNY and CDR2 is SVGAGI (reference sequence).

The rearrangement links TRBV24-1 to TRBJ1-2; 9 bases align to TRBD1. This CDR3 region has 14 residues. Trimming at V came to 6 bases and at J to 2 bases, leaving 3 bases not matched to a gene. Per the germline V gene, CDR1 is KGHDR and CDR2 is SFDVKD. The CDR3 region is CATSSTGGNYGYTF. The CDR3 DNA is TGTGCCACCAGTTCAACAGGGGGCAACTATGGCTACACCTTC.

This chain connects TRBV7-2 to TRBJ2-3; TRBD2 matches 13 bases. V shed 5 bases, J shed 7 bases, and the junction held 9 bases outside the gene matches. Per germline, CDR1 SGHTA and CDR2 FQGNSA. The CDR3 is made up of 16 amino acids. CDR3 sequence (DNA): TGTGCCAGCAGCCCAAGACTAGCGGGGGGTAGGAATACGCAGTATTTT. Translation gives CASSPRLAGGRNTQYF. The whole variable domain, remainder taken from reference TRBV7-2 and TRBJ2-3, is GAGVSQSPSNKVTEKGKDVELRCDPISGHTALYWYRQSLGQGLEFLIYFQGNSAPDKSGLPSDRFSAERTGGSVSTLTIQRTQQEDSAVYLCASSPRLAGGRNTQYFGPGTRLTVL.

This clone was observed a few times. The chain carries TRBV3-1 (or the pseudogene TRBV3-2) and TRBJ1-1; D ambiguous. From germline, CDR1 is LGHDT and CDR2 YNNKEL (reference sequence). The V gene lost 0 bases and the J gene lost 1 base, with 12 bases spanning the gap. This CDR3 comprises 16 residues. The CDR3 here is CASSQEGGWGNTEAFF. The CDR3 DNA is TGTGCCAGCAGCCAAGAGGGCGGGTGGGGGAACACTGAAGCTTTCTTT.

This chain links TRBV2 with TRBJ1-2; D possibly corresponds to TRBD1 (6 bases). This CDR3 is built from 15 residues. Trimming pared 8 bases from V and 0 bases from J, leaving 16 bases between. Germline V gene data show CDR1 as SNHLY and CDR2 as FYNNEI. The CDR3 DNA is TGTGCCAGCGAAGGGGGGGTATCCCCTAACTATGGCTACACCTTC. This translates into CASEGGVSPNYGYTF.

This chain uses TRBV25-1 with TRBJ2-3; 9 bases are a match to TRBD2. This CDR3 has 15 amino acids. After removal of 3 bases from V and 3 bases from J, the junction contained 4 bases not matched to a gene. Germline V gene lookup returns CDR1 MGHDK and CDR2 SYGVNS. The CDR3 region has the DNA TGTGCCAGCAGTGATGGCGGGGGGGGTACAGATACGCAGTATTTT. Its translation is CASSDGGGGTDTQYF.

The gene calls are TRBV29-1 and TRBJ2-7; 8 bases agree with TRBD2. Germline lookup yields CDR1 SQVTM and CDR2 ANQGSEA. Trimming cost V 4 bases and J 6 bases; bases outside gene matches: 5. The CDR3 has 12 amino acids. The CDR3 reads CSVVSGRGEQYF. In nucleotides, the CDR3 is TGCAGCGTTGTCAGCGGGAGAGGCGAGCAGTACTTC.

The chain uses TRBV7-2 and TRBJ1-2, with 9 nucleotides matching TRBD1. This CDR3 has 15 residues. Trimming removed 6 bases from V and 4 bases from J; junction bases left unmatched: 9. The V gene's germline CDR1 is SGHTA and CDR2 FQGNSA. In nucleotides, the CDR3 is TGTGCCAGCAGTCCAACTACAGGGGGCGTCTATGGCTACACCTTC. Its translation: CASSPTTGGVYGYTF.

CDR3 DNA: TGTGCCAGCAGTTTGGTCGGAGCCAAATGGTACGAGCAGTACTTC. Encoded protein: CASSLVGAKWYEQYF. The J gene is TRBJ2-7, the V gene TRBV28; D is unclear. With 3 bases removed from V and 4 bases from J, the gap between germline ends came to 16 bases. The germline CDR1 and CDR2 sequences are MDHEN and SYDVKM. The CDR3 covers 15 residues.

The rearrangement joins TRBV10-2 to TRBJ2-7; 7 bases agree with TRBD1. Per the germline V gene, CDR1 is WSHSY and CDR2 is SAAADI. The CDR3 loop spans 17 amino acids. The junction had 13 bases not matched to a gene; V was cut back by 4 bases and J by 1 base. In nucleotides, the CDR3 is TGCGCCAGCAGTGGGCCCGGGTCGACAGGGTGGTCCTACGAGCAGTACTTC. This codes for CASSGPGSTGWSYEQYF.

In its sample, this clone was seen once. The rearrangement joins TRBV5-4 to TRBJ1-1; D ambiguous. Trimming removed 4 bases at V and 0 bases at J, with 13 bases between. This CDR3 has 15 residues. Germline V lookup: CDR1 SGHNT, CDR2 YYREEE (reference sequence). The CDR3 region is CASSPAGAMNTEAFF. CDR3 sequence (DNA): TGTGCCAGCAGCCCAGCGGGTGCAATGAACACTGAAGCTTTCTTT. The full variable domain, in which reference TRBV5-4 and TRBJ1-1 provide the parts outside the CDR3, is ETGVTQSPTHLIKTRGQQVTLRCSSQSGHNTVSWYQQALGQGPQFIFQYYREEENGRGNFPPRFSGLQFPNYSSELNVNALELDDSALYLCASSPAGAMNTEAFFGQGTRLTVV.

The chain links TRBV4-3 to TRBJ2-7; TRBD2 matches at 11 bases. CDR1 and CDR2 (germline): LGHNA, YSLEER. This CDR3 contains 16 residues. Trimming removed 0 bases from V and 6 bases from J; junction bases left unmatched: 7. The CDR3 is CASSQEGLAGGGEQYF. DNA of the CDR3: TGCGCCAGCAGCCAAGAGGGGCTAGCGGGAGGTGGCGAGCAGTACTTC.

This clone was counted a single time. In DNA form, the CDR3 reads TGTGCCAGCAGCTGGACTAGCATGGTGAGGGAGCAGTTCTTC. This translates into CASSWTSMVREQFF. The chain employs TRBV5-6 and TRBJ2-1; 8 bases map to TRBD2. Trimming took 3 bases from V and 10 from J; bases not matched to a gene: 9. The CDR3 loop spans 14 amino acids. CDR1 SGHDT and CDR2 YYEEEE come from the germline V gene.

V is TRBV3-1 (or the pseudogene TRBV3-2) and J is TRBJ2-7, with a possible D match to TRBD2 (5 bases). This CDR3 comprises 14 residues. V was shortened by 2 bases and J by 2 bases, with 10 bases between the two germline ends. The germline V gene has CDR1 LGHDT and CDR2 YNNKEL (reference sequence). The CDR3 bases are TGTGCCAGCAGCCAACCCTGGGAGCCCTACGAGCAGTACTTC. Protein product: CASSQPWEPYEQYF.

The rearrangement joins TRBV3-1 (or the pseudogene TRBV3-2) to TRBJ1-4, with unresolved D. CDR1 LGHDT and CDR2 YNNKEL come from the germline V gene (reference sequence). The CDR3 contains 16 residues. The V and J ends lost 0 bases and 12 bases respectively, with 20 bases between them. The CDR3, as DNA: TGTGCCAGCAGCCAAGACCATCGGAGAGGGAAGGGAGAACTGTTTTTT. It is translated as CASSQDHRRGKGELFF.

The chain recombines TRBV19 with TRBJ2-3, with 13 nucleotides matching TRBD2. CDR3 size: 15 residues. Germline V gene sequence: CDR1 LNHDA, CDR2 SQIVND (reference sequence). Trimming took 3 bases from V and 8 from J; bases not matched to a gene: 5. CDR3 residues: CASSMTGLAGVTQYF. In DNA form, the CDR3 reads TGTGCCAGTAGTATGACCGGACTAGCGGGAGTTACGCAGTATTTT.

CDR3 residues: CASSYSPTGSGNTIYF. As DNA, the CDR3 is TGTGCCAGCAGTTACTCGCCTACAGGCTCTGGAAACACCATATATTTT. V gene TRBV6-5 combines with J gene TRBJ1-3; weak D call: TRBD1 (5 bases). Germline CDR1 MNHEY, CDR2 SVGAGI. The CDR3 is made up of 16 amino acids. V shed 0 bases and J shed 0 bases, with 9 bases lying between them.

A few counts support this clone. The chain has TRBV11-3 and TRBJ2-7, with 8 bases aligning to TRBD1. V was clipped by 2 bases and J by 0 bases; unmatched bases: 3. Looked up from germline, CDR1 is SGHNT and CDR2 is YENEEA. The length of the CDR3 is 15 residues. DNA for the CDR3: TGTGCCAGCAGCTTACGCGGACAGGGCTCCTACGAGCAGTACTTC. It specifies CASSLRGQGSYEQYF.

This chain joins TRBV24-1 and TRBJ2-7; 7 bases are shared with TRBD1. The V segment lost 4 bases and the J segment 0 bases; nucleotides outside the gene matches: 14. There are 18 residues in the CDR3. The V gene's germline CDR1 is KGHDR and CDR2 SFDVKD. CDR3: CATSDSQGRQYNSYEQYF. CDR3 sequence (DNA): TGTGCCACCAGTGACTCACAGGGGCGGCAATACAACTCCTACGAGCAGTACTTC.

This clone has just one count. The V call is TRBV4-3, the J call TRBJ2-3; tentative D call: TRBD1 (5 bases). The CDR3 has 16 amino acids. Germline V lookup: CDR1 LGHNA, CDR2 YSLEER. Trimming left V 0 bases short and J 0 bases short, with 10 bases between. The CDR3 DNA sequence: TGCGCCAGCAGCCAAGATCCAGGGTGGAGCACAGATACGCAGTATTTT. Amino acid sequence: CASSQDPGWSTDTQYF.